This record concerns one T cell receptor (beta chain) sequence. Its antigen is as yet unknown. The same CDR3 arises from other DNA sequences in this sample as well. The data stem from a study of cytomegalovirus exposure and HLA in healthy donors. Study as a whole: A subsequent analysis stated that the 120 or so validation repertoires were run on the same platform as the 600 to 750 first-cohort repertoires. General observations from the study: Rarity marked most TCR sequences, yet some public TCRs occurred in many donors. Altogether, about 160 TCR beta chains were recorded as cytomegalovirus-associated.

Germline V gene sequence: CDR1 MNHEY, CDR2 SMNVEV (reference sequence). Germline trimming cut 5 bases from V and 0 bases from J; bases unmatched to any gene: 4. The length of the CDR3 is 15 residues. Profiling relied on immunoSEQ multiplex PCR, and the TCRdb table lists in-frame clones only, not all of them. The sample has 50,000 or so clones, over 85% seen once; the top ten hold 8.4%. The TCR originated in a woman in her late teens or twenties in good health and CMV-seropositive. Sequences were obtained from PBMCs. The chain links TRBV27 to TRBJ2-1, with 7 bases identical to TRBD1. The CDR3 is CASSPRDSSYNEQFF. The CDR3 DNA is TGTGCCAGCAGTCCCCGGGACAGCTCCTACAATGAGCAGTTCTTC.